This paragraph covers one T cell receptor beta chain sequence. Its antigen is not known. This sample was taken from a study of cytomegalovirus exposure and HLA in healthy donors. In germline, CDR1 is LNHNV, CDR2 YYDKDF (reference sequence). This CDR3 is built from 15 residues. V trimming: 0 bases; J trimming: 2 bases; junction bases outside the gene matches: 3. The primer mix had 60 Vbeta and 13 Jbeta primers. TCRdb's table, derived via immunoSEQ multiplex PCR, lists solely in-frame clones and lacks some. The sample gives roughly 180,000 clones, 75% to 90% of which show up once; 1% is in the top ten. Broader study findings: In a later analysis, a missense DCLRE1C variant was linked to TCR beta V- and J-gene trimming. The authors judged a highly shared variant cluster likely a sequencing artifact. A few of the chains that were CMV-associated were confirmed in vitro to be specific for CMV antigens.

V usage is TRBV15 and J usage is TRBJ2-7; 8 bases line up with TRBD1. Sequencing used PBMCs. This receptor was identified in a boy aged 2-15 years in good health and CMV-seronegative. The CDR3 DNA reads TGTGCCACCAGCAGAGACGGACAGGGACCCTACGAGCAGTACTTC. Amino acid sequence: CATSRDGQGPYEQYF.